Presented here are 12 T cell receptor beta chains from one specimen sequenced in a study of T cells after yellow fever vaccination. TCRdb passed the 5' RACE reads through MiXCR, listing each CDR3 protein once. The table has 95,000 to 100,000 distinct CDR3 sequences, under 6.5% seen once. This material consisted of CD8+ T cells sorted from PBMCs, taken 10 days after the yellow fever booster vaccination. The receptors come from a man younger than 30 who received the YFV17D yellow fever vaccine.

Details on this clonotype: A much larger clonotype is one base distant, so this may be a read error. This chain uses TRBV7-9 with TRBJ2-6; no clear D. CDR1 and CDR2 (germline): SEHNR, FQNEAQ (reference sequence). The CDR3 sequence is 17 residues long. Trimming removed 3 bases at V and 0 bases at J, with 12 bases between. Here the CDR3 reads CASSFYPKTSGANVLTF. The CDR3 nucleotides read TGTGCCAGCAGCTTTTACCCGAAGACCTCTGGGGCCAACGTCCTGACTTTC.

The CDR3 region is CASSYIGTGETGELFF. The CDR3 coding sequence is TGTGCCAGCAGTTATATCGGGACAGGGGAGACCGGGGAGCTGTTTTTT. The J gene is TRBJ2-2, the V gene TRBV6-2 or TRBV6-3; 10 bases line up with TRBD1. The ends lost 3 bases at V and 5 bases at J; junction bases unmatched: 6. The CDR3 spans 16 residues. Germline V gene lookup returns CDR1 MNHEY and CDR2 SVGEGT.

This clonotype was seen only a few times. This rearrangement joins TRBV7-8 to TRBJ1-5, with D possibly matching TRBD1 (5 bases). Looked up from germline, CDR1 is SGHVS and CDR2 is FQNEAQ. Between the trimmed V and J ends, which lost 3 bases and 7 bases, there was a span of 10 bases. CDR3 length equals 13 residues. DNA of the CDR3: TGTGCCAGCAGCTTTCTCGGGGACCAGCCCCAGCATTTT. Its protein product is CASSFLGDQPQHF.

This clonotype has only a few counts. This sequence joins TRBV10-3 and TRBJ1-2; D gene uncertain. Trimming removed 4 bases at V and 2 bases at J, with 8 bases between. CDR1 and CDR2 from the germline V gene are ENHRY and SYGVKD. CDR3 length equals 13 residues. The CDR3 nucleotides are TGTGCCATCAGTGGGACGGAAAACTATGGCTACACCTTC. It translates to CAISGTENYGYTF.

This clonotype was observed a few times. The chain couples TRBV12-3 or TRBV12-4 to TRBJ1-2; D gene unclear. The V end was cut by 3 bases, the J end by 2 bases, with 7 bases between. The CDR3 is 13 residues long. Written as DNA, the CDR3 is TGTGCCAGCAGTTTTAGGGTCAACTATGGCTACACCTTC. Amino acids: CASSFRVNYGYTF.

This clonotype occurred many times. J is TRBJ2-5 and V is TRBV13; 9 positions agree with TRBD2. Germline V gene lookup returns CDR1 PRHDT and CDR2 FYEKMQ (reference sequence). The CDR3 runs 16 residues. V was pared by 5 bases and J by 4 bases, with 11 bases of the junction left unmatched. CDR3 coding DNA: TGTGCCAGCAGCGGGGTAGCGGGAGAAGGTCCAGAGACCCAGTACTTC. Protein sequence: CASSGVAGEGPETQYF.

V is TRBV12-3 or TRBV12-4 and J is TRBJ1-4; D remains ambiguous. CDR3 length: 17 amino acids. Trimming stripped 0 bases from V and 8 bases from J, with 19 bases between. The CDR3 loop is CASSLAPGDRWEEKLFF. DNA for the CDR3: TGTGCCAGCAGTTTAGCCCCCGGGGATCGGTGGGAAGAAAAACTGTTTTTT.

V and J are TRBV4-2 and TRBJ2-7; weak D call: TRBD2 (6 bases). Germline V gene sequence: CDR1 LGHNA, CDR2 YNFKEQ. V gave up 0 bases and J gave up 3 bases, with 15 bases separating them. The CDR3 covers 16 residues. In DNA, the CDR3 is TGTGCCAGCAGCCAAGATTACGGAGGGGACTTCTACGAGCAGTACGTC. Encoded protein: CASSQDYGGDFYEQYV.

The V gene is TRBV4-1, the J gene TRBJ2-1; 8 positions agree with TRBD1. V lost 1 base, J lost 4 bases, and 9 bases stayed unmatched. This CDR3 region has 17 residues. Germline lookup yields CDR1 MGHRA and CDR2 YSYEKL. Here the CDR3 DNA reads TGCGCCAGCAGCCAAGCGGAGGGGGGACAGGTATACAATGAGCAGTTCTTC. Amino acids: CASSQAEGGQVYNEQFF.

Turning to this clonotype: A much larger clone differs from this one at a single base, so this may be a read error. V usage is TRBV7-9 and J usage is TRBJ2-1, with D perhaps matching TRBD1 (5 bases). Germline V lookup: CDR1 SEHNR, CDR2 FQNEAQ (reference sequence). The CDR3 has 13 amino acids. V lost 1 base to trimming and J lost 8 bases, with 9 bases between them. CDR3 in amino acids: CASSLGGNYEQFF. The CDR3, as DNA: TGTGCCAGCAGCTTAGGGGGCAACTATGAGCAGTTCTTC.

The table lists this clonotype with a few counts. CDR3 amino acids: CASSLQLSGTLQETQYF. CDR3 in DNA: TGTGCCAGCAGCCTCCAGCTCTCCGGGACTCTACAAGAGACCCAGTACTTC. V usage is TRBV11-1 and J usage is TRBJ2-5; TRBD2 is a possible D gene (6 bases). The CDR3 contains 17 residues. V lost 5 bases to trimming and J lost 2 bases, with 21 bases between them. CDR1 SGHAT and CDR2 FQDESV come from the germline V gene (reference sequence).

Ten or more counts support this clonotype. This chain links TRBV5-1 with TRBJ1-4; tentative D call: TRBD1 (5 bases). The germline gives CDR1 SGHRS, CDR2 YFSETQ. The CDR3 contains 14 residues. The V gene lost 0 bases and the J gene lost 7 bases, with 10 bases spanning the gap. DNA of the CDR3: TGCGCCAGCAGCTTGGGGCAGGGCGGTGAAAAACTGTTTTTT. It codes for CASSLGQGGEKLFF.